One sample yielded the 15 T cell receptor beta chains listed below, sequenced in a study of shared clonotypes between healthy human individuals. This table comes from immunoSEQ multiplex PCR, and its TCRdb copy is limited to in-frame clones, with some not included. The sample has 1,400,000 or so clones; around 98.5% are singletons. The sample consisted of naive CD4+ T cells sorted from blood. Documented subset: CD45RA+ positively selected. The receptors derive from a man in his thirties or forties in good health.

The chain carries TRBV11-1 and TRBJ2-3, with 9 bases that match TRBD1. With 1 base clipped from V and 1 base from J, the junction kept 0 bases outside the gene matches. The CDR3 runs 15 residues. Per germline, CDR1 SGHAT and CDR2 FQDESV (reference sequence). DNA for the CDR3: TGTGCCAGCAGCTTAGGGGACAGGGGCACAGATACGCAGTATTTT. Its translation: CASSLGDRGTDTQYF. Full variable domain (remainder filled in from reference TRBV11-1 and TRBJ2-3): EAEVAQSPRYKITEKSQAVAFWCDPISGHATLYWYRQILGQGPELLVQFQDESVVDDSQLPKDRFSAERLKGVDSTLKIQPAELGDSAMYLCASSLGDRGTDTQYFGPGTRLTVL.

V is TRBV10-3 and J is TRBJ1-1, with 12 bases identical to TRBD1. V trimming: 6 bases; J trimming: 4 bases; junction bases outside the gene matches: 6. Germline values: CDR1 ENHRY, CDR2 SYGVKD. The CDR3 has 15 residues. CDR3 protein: CAISPSGQGATEAFF. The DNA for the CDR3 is TGTGCCATCAGCCCCTCGGGACAGGGGGCCACTGAAGCTTTCTTT.

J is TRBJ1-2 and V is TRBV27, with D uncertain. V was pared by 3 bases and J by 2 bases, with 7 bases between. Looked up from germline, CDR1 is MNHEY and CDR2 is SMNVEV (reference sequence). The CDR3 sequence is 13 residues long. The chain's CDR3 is CASSFDLNYGYTF. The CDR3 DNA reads TGTGCCAGCAGTTTTGATCTCAACTATGGCTACACCTTC.

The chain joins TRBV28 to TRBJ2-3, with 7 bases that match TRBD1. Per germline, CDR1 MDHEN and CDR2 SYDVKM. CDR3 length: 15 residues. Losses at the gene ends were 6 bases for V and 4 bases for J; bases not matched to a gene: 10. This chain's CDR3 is CASSPRQGTADTQYF. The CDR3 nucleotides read TGTGCCAGCAGCCCCCGACAGGGAACGGCAGATACGCAGTATTTT.

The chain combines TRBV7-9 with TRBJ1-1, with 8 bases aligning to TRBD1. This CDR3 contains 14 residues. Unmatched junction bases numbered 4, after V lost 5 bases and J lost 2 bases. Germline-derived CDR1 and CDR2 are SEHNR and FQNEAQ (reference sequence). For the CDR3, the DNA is TGTGCCAGCAGCGTTCAGGGGGCAAACACTGAAGCTTTCTTT. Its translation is CASSVQGANTEAFF.

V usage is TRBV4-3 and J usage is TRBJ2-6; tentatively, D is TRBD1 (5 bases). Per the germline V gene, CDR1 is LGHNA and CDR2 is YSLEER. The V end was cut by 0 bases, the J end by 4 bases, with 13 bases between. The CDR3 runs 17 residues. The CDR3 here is CASSQEGQGLGANVLTF. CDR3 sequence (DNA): TGCGCCAGCAGCCAAGAAGGGCAGGGTCTGGGGGCCAACGTCCTGACTTTC.

The CDR3: CASSLGRTRVTDTQYF. Here the CDR3 DNA reads TGTGCCAGCAGCTTAGGTCGGACTAGAGTAACAGATACGCAGTATTTT. The rearrangement joins TRBV7-2 to TRBJ2-3, with TRBD2 identical over 7 bases. V shed 1 base, J shed 3 bases, and the junction held 7 bases outside the gene matches. Germline V lookup: CDR1 SGHTA, CDR2 FQGNSA. This CDR3 contains 16 residues. The variable domain in full, completed from reference TRBV7-2 and TRBJ2-3, reads GAGVSQSPSNKVTEKGKDVELRCDPISGHTALYWYRQSLGQGLEFLIYFQGNSAPDKSGLPSDRFSAERTGGSVSTLTIQRTQQEDSAVYLCASSLGRTRVTDTQYFGPGTRLTVL.

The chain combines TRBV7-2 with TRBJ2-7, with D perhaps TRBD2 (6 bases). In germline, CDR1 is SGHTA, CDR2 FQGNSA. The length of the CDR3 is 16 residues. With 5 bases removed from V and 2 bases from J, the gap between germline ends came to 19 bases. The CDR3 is CASSQSAGRLPYEQYF. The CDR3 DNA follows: TGTGCCAGCAGCCAATCGGCGGGGCGGCTGCCCTACGAGCAGTACTTC.

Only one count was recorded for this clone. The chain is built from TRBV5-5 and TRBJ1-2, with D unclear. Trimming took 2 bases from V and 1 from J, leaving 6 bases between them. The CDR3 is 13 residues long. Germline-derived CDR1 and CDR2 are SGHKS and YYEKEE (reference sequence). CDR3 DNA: TGTGCCAGCAGCTTTGAGGATAACTATGGCTACACCTTC. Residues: CASSFEDNYGYTF.

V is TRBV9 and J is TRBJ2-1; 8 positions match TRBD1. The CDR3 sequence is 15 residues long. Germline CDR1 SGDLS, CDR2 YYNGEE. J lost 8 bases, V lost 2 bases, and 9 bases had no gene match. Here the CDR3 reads CASSVAGGYVYEQFF. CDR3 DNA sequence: TGTGCCAGCAGCGTCGCAGGGGGCTACGTGTATGAGCAGTTCTTC.

CDR3: CASSPRGVDYEQYF. The CDR3 region has the DNA TGCGCCAGCAGCCCCAGGGGGGTGGACTACGAGCAGTACTTC. V is TRBV5-1 and J is TRBJ2-7; weak D call: TRBD1 (7 bases). The germline V gene has CDR1 SGHRS and CDR2 YFSETQ. The V and J ends lost 4 bases and 3 bases respectively, with 14 bases between them. The CDR3 loop spans 14 amino acids.

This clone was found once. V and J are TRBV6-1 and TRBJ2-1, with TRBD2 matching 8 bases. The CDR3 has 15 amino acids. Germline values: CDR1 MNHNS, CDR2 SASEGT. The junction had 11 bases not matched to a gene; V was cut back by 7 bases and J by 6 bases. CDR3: CASIILAADANEQFF. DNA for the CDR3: TGTGCCAGCATTATACTAGCGGCCGATGCCAATGAGCAGTTCTTC.

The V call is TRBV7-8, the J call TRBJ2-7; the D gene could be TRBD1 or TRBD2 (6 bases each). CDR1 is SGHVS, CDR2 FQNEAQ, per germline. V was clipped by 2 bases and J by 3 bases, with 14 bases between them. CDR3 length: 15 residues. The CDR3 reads CASSLRRGLGYEQYF. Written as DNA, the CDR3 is TGTGCCAGCAGCTTACGACGGGGGCTTGGCTACGAGCAGTACTTC.

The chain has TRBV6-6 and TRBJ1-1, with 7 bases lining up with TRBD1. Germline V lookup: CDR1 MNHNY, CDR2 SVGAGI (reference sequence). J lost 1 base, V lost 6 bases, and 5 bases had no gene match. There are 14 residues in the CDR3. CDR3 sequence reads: CASRPTGRNTEAFF. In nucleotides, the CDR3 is TGTGCCAGCAGACCGACAGGGCGGAACACTGAAGCTTTCTTT.

The CDR3: CASSPSALSSYEQYF. The CDR3 DNA reads as TGTGCCAGCTCACCATCGGCACTAAGCTCCTACGAGCAGTACTTC. J is TRBJ2-7 and V is TRBV18; D unresolved. Germline loops: CDR1 KGHSH, CDR2 LQKENI. The length of the CDR3 is 15 residues. V was clipped by 2 bases and J by 0 bases, with 11 bases between them.